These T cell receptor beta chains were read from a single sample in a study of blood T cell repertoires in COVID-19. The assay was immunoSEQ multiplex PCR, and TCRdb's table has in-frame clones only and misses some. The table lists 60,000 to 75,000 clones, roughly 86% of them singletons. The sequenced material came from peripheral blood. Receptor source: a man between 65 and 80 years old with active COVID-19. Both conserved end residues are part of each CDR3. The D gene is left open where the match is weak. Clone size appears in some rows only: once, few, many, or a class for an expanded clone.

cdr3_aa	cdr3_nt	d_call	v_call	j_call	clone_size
CASSIQGGGGYTF	TGTGCCAGTAGTATACAGGGAGGCGGTGGCTACACCTTC	-	TRBV19	TRBJ1-2	-
CASRSQPGEGSPLHF	TGTGCCAGCCGATCCCAGCCCGGCGAGGGCTCACCCCTCCACTTT	-	TRBV2	TRBJ1-6	-
CASSQQGGNHNEQFF	TGTGCCAGCAGTCAACAGGGGGGGAACCACAATGAGCAGTTCTTC	-	TRBV28	TRBJ2-1	-
CASSFGQGVTDTQYF	TGTGCCAGCAGCTTTGGGCAGGGGGTCACAGATACGCAGTATTTT	TRBD1	TRBV7-2	TRBJ2-3	-
CASSPPDRGGGTEAFF	TGTGCCAGTAGCCCCCCGGACAGGGGCGGAGGAACTGAAGCTTTCTTT	TRBD1	TRBV19	TRBJ1-1	-
CASSWRTSVGDTQYF	TGCGCCAGCAGCTGGCGGACTAGCGTGGGAGATACGCAGTATTTT	TRBD2	TRBV5-1	TRBJ2-3	-
CASSLGWGGTYNEQFF	TGTGCCAGCAGCCTAGGGTGGGGGGGCACCTACAATGAGCAGTTCTTC	-	TRBV7-2	TRBJ2-1	-
CATETGDSRYEQYF	TGTGCCACCGAAACCGGTGACAGCCGCTACGAGCAGTACTTC	-	TRBV5-8	TRBJ2-7	-
CASSLAFFGGPTYEQYF	TGTGCCAGCAGCTTAGCGTTCTTCGGCGGGCCAACCTACGAGCAGTACTTC	-	TRBV7-8	TRBJ2-7	-
CASSPQGQSFDEQFF	TGTGCCAGCTCACCACAGGGACAGAGCTTCGATGAGCAGTTCTTC	TRBD1	TRBV18	TRBJ2-1	-
CASSLADTDTQYF	TGTGCCAGTAGTCTGGCAGACACAGATACGCAGTATTTT	-	TRBV19	TRBJ2-3	-
CASSLGGPRATSGGYTF	TGTGCCAGCAGCTTAGGGGGGCCCCGGGCGACATCGGGTGGCTACACCTTC	-	TRBV7-2	TRBJ1-2	-
CASSQGTYTGELFF	TGTGCCAGTAGTCAGGGAACCTACACCGGGGAGCTGTTTTTT	-	TRBV19	TRBJ2-2	-
CASSIDLGTSGRAAEQFF	TGTGCCAGTAGTATAGATCTCGGGACTAGCGGGAGGGCGGCTGAGCAGTTCTTC	TRBD2	TRBV19	TRBJ2-1	-
CASSLWGGSGRAGTQYF	TGTGCCAGCAGTTTATGGGGGGGTAGCGGGAGGGCCGGTACGCAGTATTTT	TRBD2	TRBV27	TRBJ2-3	-
CASSIDQWRGNYGYTF	TGTGCCAGTAGTATAGATCAATGGAGGGGCAACTATGGCTACACCTTC	-	TRBV19	TRBJ1-2	-
CASSLAGPDTQYF	TGTGCCAGCAGCTTGGCAGGGCCAGATACGCAGTATTTT	-	TRBV11-2	TRBJ2-3	-
CASTTFPSAETQYF	TGTGCCAGCACCACTTTCCCCAGCGCCGAGACCCAGTACTTC	-	TRBV7-2	TRBJ2-5	-
CASSLLGPNEQFF	TGTGCCAGCAGTTTATTGGGCCCCAATGAGCAGTTCTTC	-	TRBV28	TRBJ2-1	-
CASSPLAGVRNSPLHF	TGTGCCAGCAGTCCCCTCGCAGGGGTTCGGAATTCACCCCTCCACTTT	-	TRBV27	TRBJ1-6	-
CASSQDRIGTAQETQYF	TGCGCCAGCAGCCAAGATCGGATCGGGACAGCTCAAGAGACCCAGTACTTC	TRBD1	TRBV4-3	TRBJ2-5	-
CASSPTGADTGELFF	TGTGCCAGCAGCCCCACAGGGGCGGACACCGGGGAGCTGTTTTTT	TRBD1	TRBV11-3	TRBJ2-2	once
CSARDTTSNQPQHF	TGCAGCGCGCGGGACACCACTAGCAATCAGCCCCAGCATTTT	-	TRBV29-1	TRBJ1-5	-
CASSERGLAGGGDTQYF	TGTGCCAGCAGCGAAAGGGGCCTAGCGGGAGGGGGCGATACGCAGTATTTT	TRBD2	TRBV2	TRBJ2-3	-
CASTLGAGTTDTQYF	TGTGCCAGTACCCTCGGTGCGGGAACCACAGATACGCAGTATTTT	-	TRBV19	TRBJ2-3	-
CASSPQGRTQYF	TGTGCCAGCAGCCCCCAGGGGCGTACGCAGTATTTT	-	TRBV3-1/TRBV3-2	TRBJ2-3	-
CATGPGQVGEQYF	TGTGCCACCGGACCGGGACAGGTGGGGGAGCAGTACTTC	TRBD1	TRBV24-1	TRBJ2-7	-
CASSHWTGDQVSGANVLTF	TGCGCCAGCAGCCACTGGACAGGGGACCAGGTCTCTGGGGCCAACGTCCTGACTTTC	TRBD1	TRBV4-1	TRBJ2-6	-
CASSYSGGEAFF	TGTGCCAGCAGTTACTCGGGGGGTGAAGCTTTCTTT	-	TRBV6-6	TRBJ1-1	-
CASSLEGTGGRDEQFF	TGCGCCAGCAGCTTGGAGGGGACAGGGGGTCGGGATGAGCAGTTCTTC	TRBD1	TRBV4-3	TRBJ2-1	-
CASSVLVQGYNEQFF	TGTGCCAGCAGCGTACTGGTTCAGGGGTACAATGAGCAGTTCTTC	-	TRBV9	TRBJ2-1	-
CSVGGGTSYNEQFF	TGCAGCGTTGGGGGCGGGACCTCCTACAATGAGCAGTTCTTC	-	TRBV29-1	TRBJ2-1	-
CAISEGGTEAFF	TGTGCCATCAGTGAGGGGGGGACTGAAGCTTTCTTT	-	TRBV10-3	TRBJ1-1	-
CASRAASGRSGELFF	TGTGCCAGCAGGGCGGCTAGCGGGAGGTCCGGGGAGCTGTTTTTT	TRBD2	TRBV2	TRBJ2-2	-
CASSQSRPPRDTQYF	TGTGCCAGCAGCCAATCTCGCCCCCCCCGGGATACGCAGTATTTT	-	TRBV14	TRBJ2-3	-
CASRAGGRYGYTF	TGTGCCAGCAGGGCAGGGGGCCGGTATGGCTACACCTTC	TRBD1	TRBV27	TRBJ1-2	-
CASNGQGGTGELFF	TGCGCCAGCAACGGACAGGGGGGTACCGGGGAGCTGTTTTTT	TRBD1	TRBV5-1	TRBJ2-2	-